This section outlines one T cell receptor (beta chain) sequence together with its context. The V end was cut by 8 bases, the J end by 4 bases, with 21 bases between. The CDR3 extends over 15 amino acids. Per the germline V gene, CDR1 is MDHEN and CDR2 is SYDVKM. This record comes from a study of blood T cell repertoires in COVID-19. Study overall: PBMCs, B-cell-depleted T cells, or T cells were the source of the cDNA or gDNA that made up the material.

As handled by the study authors: Estimates of nucleated cell counts were drawn from the amplification of reference gene primers. Sequencing was performed with immunoSEQ multiplex PCR; in TCRdb, only in-frame clones are kept and a portion is missing. Clone size and the V and J calls come from that table; the DNA yielded D and trimming. The sample yields about 270,000 clones, approximately 90% seen once. Those designated as exposed participants met a COVID-19 case within 2 weeks before study entry. This chain uses TRBV28 with TRBJ2-7; TRBD2 is a possible D gene (7 bases). The sample consisted of PBMCs or T cells enriched from blood (not recorded which). This clonotype was obtained from a man aged 35 to 55 who had been exposed to COVID-19. CDR3 sequence (DNA): TGTGCCAGCTCGCGGGGGCCCACCTTTTTGTACGAGCAGTACTTC. This encodes CASSRGPTFLYEQYF.